One and the same sample provided the 5 T cell receptor beta chains below, sequenced in a study of beta chain features in type 1 diabetes. Notes on the study in general: The study found moderately but significantly shorter TCRB CDR3s in all four CD4+ subsets of Type 1 diabetes patients.

Antigens of these TCRs are unknown. The study reverse transcribed the entire isolated RNA, so it sequenced expressed TCRB transcripts. TCRdb keeps only in-frame clones here, not all; method: immunoSEQ multiplex PCR. The sample yields some 330,000 clones, around 13% seen once. The sequencing sample was made of naive CD4+ T cells from blood. The source is a woman younger than 30 with type 1 diabetes.

Turning to this clone: The same CDR3 also results from other DNA sequences found in this sample. This chain connects TRBV18 to TRBJ1-1, with D perhaps TRBD1 (5 bases). The CDR3 contains 14 residues. The V gene's germline CDR1 is KGHSH and CDR2 LQKENI. V lost 2 bases and J lost 0, with 7 bases in between. The DNA for the CDR3 is TGTGCCAGCTCACCAGGGGGGTTGAACACTGAAGCTTTCTTT. Its protein is CASSPGGLNTEAFF.

This clone has only a few counts. V and J are TRBV7-9 and TRBJ2-7; perhaps TRBD1 as D (5 bases). Trimming stripped 5 bases from V and 0 bases from J, with 11 bases between. Germline V lookup: CDR1 SEHNR, CDR2 FQNEAQ (reference sequence). The CDR3 runs to 14 residues. In DNA form, the CDR3 reads TGTGCCAGCAGCAACAGGTGGGCCTCCTACGAGCAGTACTTC. The encoded protein is CASSNRWASYEQYF.

The genes are TRBV5-8 and TRBJ2-3, with D perhaps matching TRBD2 (7 bases). Germline V gene data show CDR1 as SGHTS and CDR2 as YDEGEE. The CDR3 runs to 14 residues. V dropped 1 base and J dropped 5 bases, with 11 bases sitting between them. CDR3 sequence: CASSLNREGDTQYF. The CDR3 coding sequence is TGTGCCAGCAGCTTGAACAGGGAGGGAGATACGCAGTATTTT.

This clone was counted between two and nine times. CDR3 amino acids: CAWSPDRYSNQPQHF. CDR3 sequence (DNA): TGTGCCTGGAGTCCAGACAGGTATAGCAATCAGCCCCAGCATTTT. This chain uses TRBV30 with TRBJ1-5; D may be TRBD1 (6 bases). The CDR3 loop spans 15 amino acids. Germline CDR1 is GTSNPN and CDR2 is SVGIG (reference sequence). With 2 bases removed from V and 0 bases from J, the gap between germline ends came to 11 bases.

The sample holds a few counts of this clone. The J gene is TRBJ1-5, the V gene TRBV28, with D hard to call. Per the germline V gene, CDR1 is MDHEN and CDR2 is SYDVKM. The CDR3 loop spans 19 amino acids. Trimming removed 4 bases at V and 0 bases at J, with 22 bases between. CDR3 nucleotides: TGTGCCAGCAGTTCCGACCTCTCCTCCCTCGGGAGTAGCAATCAGCCCCAGCATTTT. Encoded protein: CASSSDLSSLGSSNQPQHF.